A single sample gave rise to the 2 T cell receptor beta chains below, sequenced in a study of cytomegalovirus exposure and HLA in healthy donors. PCR employed 60 Vbeta and 13 Jbeta primers. The data were produced by immunoSEQ multiplex PCR, yet TCRdb's version contains in-frame clones alone and is incomplete. The data contain 150,000 to 200,000 clones, about 80% of them singletons. Sequencing was done on a sample of PBMCs. The receptors here all came from a man aged 18 to 29 in good health and CMV-seropositive.

The genes are TRBV27 and TRBJ1-1; TRBD1 agrees at 9 bases. J gave up 7 bases and V 3 bases, and 15 bases lay outside the gene matches. CDR1 is MNHEY, CDR2 SMNVEV, per germline (reference sequence). This CDR3 contains 17 residues. The CDR3 sequence is CASSFSRTGAVRDEAFF. The CDR3 nucleotides are TGTGCCAGCAGTTTTTCCCGGACAGGGGCGGTCCGGGATGAAGCTTTCTTT.

The V and J genes are TRBV6-1 and TRBJ2-2; D uncertain. Per the germline V gene, CDR1 is MNHNS and CDR2 is SASEGT. The germline V and J ends were trimmed by 5 bases and 0 bases, with 10 bases remaining between them. The CDR3 length is 15 residues. CDR3 in amino acids: CASSLGRTNTGELFF. The CDR3 DNA reads TGTGCCAGCAGTTTAGGCAGGACGAACACCGGGGAGCTGTTTTTT.